A single sample gave rise to the 22 T cell receptor beta chains below, sequenced in a study of control samples from healthy donors and cancer patients. The table came from immunoSEQ multiplex PCR; TCRdb's copy has only in-frame clones and leaves some out. The profile shows about 100,000 clones, around 88% of them singletons. Sequencing was performed on blood. Receptor source: a man aged 30-40 years in good health.

With respect to this clone: Other DNA sequences in the sample encode the same CDR3. The chain couples TRBV12-3 or TRBV12-4 to TRBJ1-1, with 11 bases identical to TRBD1. V lost 11 bases to trimming and J lost 8 bases; unmatched junction nucleotides: 10. This CDR3 is 13 amino acids long. CDR3 amino acids: CAAGWGQGGEAFF. Written as DNA, the CDR3 is TGTGCCGCGGGATGGGGACAGGGGGGGGAAGCTTTCTTT.

This chain joins TRBV21-1 and TRBJ2-7. TRBV21-1 is a known pseudogene. This CDR3 contains 13 residues. CDR3 DNA sequence: TGTGCCAGCAGCAAAGCCCTTGGCGCAGAGCAGTACGTC. Amino acids: CASSKALGAEQYV.

This chain joins TRBV6-2 or TRBV6-3 and TRBJ1-2; the match to TRBD1 covers 9 bases. V lost 2 bases, J lost 7 bases, and 5 bases stayed unmatched. The CDR3 loop spans 14 amino acids. Germline values: CDR1 MNHEY, CDR2 SVGEGT. This CDR3 reads CASSYRDRVTGYTF. The CDR3 DNA reads TGTGCCAGCAGTTACCGGGACAGGGTTACTGGCTACACCTTC.

This rearrangement joins TRBV16 to TRBJ1-5; D is undetermined. There are 16 residues in the CDR3. V was clipped by 1 base and J by 6 bases, with 16 bases between them. Germline CDR1 reads KGHSY; CDR2 reads FQNENV. The CDR3 nucleotides are TGTGCCAGCAGCCAATTGAGTCTGGGTAGGAGTCAGCCCCAGCATTTT. Translation gives CASSQLSLGRSQPQHF.

The V gene is TRBV15, the J gene TRBJ1-4; no definite D call. The CDR3 length is 14 residues. V was pared by 2 bases and J by 0 bases, with 4 bases between. The V gene's germline CDR1 is LNHNV and CDR2 YYDKDF (reference sequence). DNA of the CDR3: TGTGCCACCAGCAGACAGACAACTAATGAAAAACTGTTTTTT. The encoded protein is CATSRQTTNEKLFF. The full variable domain, rest sourced from reference TRBV15 and TRBJ1-4, is DAMVIQNPRYQVTQFGKPVTLSCSQTLNHNVMYWYQQKSSQAPKLLFHYYDKDFNNEADTPDNFQSRRPNTSFCFLDIRSPGLGDTAMYLCATSRQTTNEKLFFGSGTQLSVL.

The V and J genes are TRBV29-1 and TRBJ2-1; perhaps TRBD2 as D (6 bases). This CDR3 comprises 11 residues. Germline lookup yields CDR1 SQVTM and CDR2 ANQGSEA. With 7 bases removed from V and 5 bases from J, the gap between germline ends came to 9 bases. This chain's CDR3 is CSGRGNNEQFF. DNA of the CDR3: TGCAGCGGCCGGGGGAACAATGAGCAGTTCTTC.

The genes are TRBV24-1 and TRBJ2-4, with no clear D. Germline V gives CDR1 KGHDR, CDR2 SFDVKD. The V and J ends lost 0 bases and 0 bases respectively, with 14 bases between them. The CDR3 totals 18 residues. The CDR3 nucleotides read TGTGCCACCAGTGATTTGTTTGGTGCATCACTAGCCAAAAACATTCAGTACTTC. As protein: CATSDLFGASLAKNIQYF.

The rearrangement uses TRBV10-1 and TRBJ2-5; no definite D call. From germline, CDR1 is WNHNN and CDR2 SYGVQD (reference sequence). V was clipped by 5 bases and J by 5 bases, with 15 bases between them. The CDR3 consists of 14 residues. The CDR3 reads CASSRAPSEETQYF. CDR3 bases: TGCGCCAGCAGTCGGGCCCCGTCAGAGGAGACCCAGTACTTC.

The rearrangement joins TRBV12-3 or TRBV12-4 to TRBJ2-3; tentative D call: TRBD2 (5 bases). The CDR3 is 13 residues long. With 3 bases removed from V and 11 bases from J, the gap between germline ends came to 15 bases. The DNA for the CDR3 is TGTGCCAGCAGTTTGGGAAGCGGCAGCGAGCAGTATTTT. Its protein product is CASSLGSGSEQYF.

The sample holds a few counts of this clone. This rearrangement joins TRBV20-1 to TRBJ1-2; D remains ambiguous. The V end was cut by 3 bases, the J end by 4 bases, with 15 bases between. Germline loops: CDR1 DFQATT, CDR2 SNEGSKA (reference sequence). There are 14 residues in the CDR3. The CDR3 protein is CSASWSGTPYGYTF. The CDR3 DNA reads TGCAGTGCTAGTTGGTCAGGTACCCCCTATGGCTACACCTTC.

The chain uses TRBV13 and TRBJ2-3, with 7 positions matching TRBD1. Losses at the gene ends were 5 bases for V and 8 bases for J; bases not matched to a gene: 7. The CDR3 consists of 13 residues. The germline gives CDR1 PRHDT, CDR2 FYEKMQ (reference sequence). The CDR3 reads CASSPDRDPTQYF. CDR3 bases: TGTGCCAGCAGCCCTGACAGGGATCCTACGCAGTATTTT.

The chain couples TRBV4-3 to TRBJ1-5, with a tentative D call TRBD1 (6 bases). The CDR3 spans 13 residues. Trimming took off 3 bases at V and 9 bases at J, with 12 bases between the two ends. The germline V gene encodes CDR1 LGHNA and CDR2 YSLEER. The CDR3 nucleotides are TGCGCCAGCAGCCAGACTCTGACAGGGCCCCAGCATTTT. Its translation: CASSQTLTGPQHF.

This rearrangement joins TRBV12-3 or TRBV12-4 to TRBJ1-2, with no clear D. V dropped 5 bases and J dropped 2 bases, with 9 bases sitting between them. The CDR3 sequence is 13 residues long. The CDR3 DNA sequence: TGTGCCAGCAGTATGCAGCCAAACTATGGCTACACCTTC. Protein: CASSMQPNYGYTF.

The chain combines TRBV19 with TRBJ1-1, with 7 nucleotides matching TRBD1. V lost 4 bases and J lost 1; bases outside the gene matches: 24. This CDR3 is 21 amino acids long. Per the germline V gene, CDR1 is LNHDA and CDR2 is SQIVND (reference sequence). CDR3 coding DNA: TGTGCCAGTAGTACCCGTCGCGATGATATGACAGGGACCACCTCGAACACTGAAGCTTTCTTT. It encodes CASSTRRDDMTGTTSNTEAFF.

The chain joins TRBV5-1 to TRBJ2-7; a possible D gene is TRBD1 (6 bases). Germline V gives CDR1 SGHRS, CDR2 YFSETQ. The CDR3 length is 15 residues. Trimming pared 5 bases from V and 6 bases from J, leaving 21 bases between. CDR3 DNA sequence: TGCGCCAGCAGATCTCAGGGGCGGTCCGGAGGCGAGCAGTACTTC. Encoded protein: CASRSQGRSGGEQYF.

The J gene is TRBJ1-1, the V gene TRBV10-3; the D is unclear. Trimming took off 3 bases at V and 3 bases at J, with 5 bases between the two ends. The CDR3 is 12 amino acids. From germline, CDR1 is ENHRY and CDR2 SYGVKD. In DNA, the CDR3 is TGTGCCATCAGTGATGAGTACACTGAAGCTTTCTTT. Protein: CAISDEYTEAFF.

The V and J genes are TRBV4-3 and TRBJ2-7; D remains unclear. The CDR3 is 14 amino acids. V lost 1 base and J lost 3, with 10 bases in between. In germline, CDR1 is LGHNA, CDR2 YSLEER. CDR3 sequence: CASSQAAFSYEQYF. CDR3 bases: TGCGCCAGCAGCCAAGCGGCATTCAGCTACGAGCAGTACTTC.

J is TRBJ2-6 and V is TRBV27, with D unclear. The V and J ends lost 4 bases and 0 bases respectively, with 19 bases between them. CDR1 is MNHEY, CDR2 SMNVEV, per germline (reference sequence). The CDR3 extends over 19 amino acids. Written as DNA, the CDR3 is TGTGCCAGCAGTTCCTCCCGCCTAGGGAAGAGCTCTGGGGCCAACGTCCTGACTTTC. It encodes CASSSSRLGKSSGANVLTF.

The chain employs TRBV10-1 and TRBJ2-5, with 8 bases identical to TRBD2. The CDR3 has 15 amino acids. The J segment lost 5 bases and the V segment lost 3 bases, leaving 8 bases of the junction unmatched. Per germline, CDR1 WNHNN and CDR2 SYGVQD (reference sequence). The CDR3 DNA follows: TGCGCCAGCAGTGAAAACGGGGGGGCCTTCGAGACCCAGTACTTC. Residues: CASSENGGAFETQYF.

The chain employs TRBV9 and TRBJ2-7, with a tentative D call TRBD2 (5 bases). The germline CDR1 and CDR2 sequences are SGDLS and YYNGEE. The CDR3 sequence is 15 residues long. Trimming shortened V by 0 bases and J by 4 bases, and 14 bases separated the two germline ends. The CDR3 reads CASSVAASRDYEQYF. CDR3 nucleotides: TGTGCCAGCAGCGTAGCGGCGTCGAGGGATTACGAGCAGTACTTC.

The chain has TRBV14 and TRBJ2-7, with D tentatively TRBD1 (5 bases). The CDR3 extends over 13 amino acids. Germline CDR1 reads SGHDN; CDR2 reads FVKESK. The V end lost 1 base, the J end lost 9 bases, and 13 bases lay between the germline ends. In nucleotides, the CDR3 is TGTGCCAGCAGCCAAGGAAGAAGGGGCGGGCAGTACTTC. Protein sequence: CASSQGRRGGQYF.

The chain is built from TRBV7-6 and TRBJ1-4, with D uncertain. This CDR3 spans 15 amino acids. Germline V gene lookup returns CDR1 SGHVS and CDR2 FNYEAQ. With 1 base removed from V and 3 bases from J, the gap between germline ends came to 9 bases. The CDR3 sequence is CASSLGWGSNEKLFF. Written as DNA, the CDR3 is TGTGCCAGCAGCTTAGGGTGGGGATCTAATGAAAAACTGTTTTTT. Full variable domain (rest looked up from reference TRBV7-6 and TRBJ1-4): GAGVSQSPRYKVTKRGQDVALRCDPISGHVSLYWYRQALGQGPEFLTYFNYEAQQDKSGLPNDRFSAERPEGSISTLTIQRTEQRDSAMYRCASSLGWGSNEKLFFGSGTQLSVL.